This TCR beta chain was retrieved from a study of T cells in Graves' hyperthyroidism and ophthalmopathy (dated by TCRdb to about 2019). General notes on the study: Peripheral blood was collected at initial diagnosis, before any treatment. TCR V-J signatures able to tell the groups apart were searched for in a discovery cohort of about a hundred patients, of whom about 40 had Graves' ophthalmopathy and roughly 57 had stable Graves' hyperthyroidism. Prospective prediction of ophthalmopathy was tested in an independent validation cohort consisting of roughly 20 hyperthyroidism patients and approximately 16 patients who later progressed to ophthalmopathy. The roughly 100 discovery patients were randomly divided into training and test sets at a 7:3 ratio. In addition, the study compared T-cell repertoires in thyroid tissue and in blood from roughly 6 Graves' hyperthyroidism patients. Once sampling was done, hyperthyroidism patients were given methimazole at a starting dose of 30 mg daily, whereas ophthalmopathy patients were given high-dose intravenous methylprednisolone. TCR Vbeta CDR3 sequencing of 135 peripheral blood samples (43 ophthalmopathy, approximately 80 hyperthyroidism and approximately 17 progressor patients) is reported in the paper. Beyond this particular receptor, the publication reports: No statistical method was used to set the sample size in advance, and investigators knew the group allocation. During validation, the model predicted progression to ophthalmopathy a median of approximately 6.5 months ahead of onset, with around 71% sensitivity and around 72% specificity. In cross-validation, a model built on a 13 V-J signature told ophthalmopathy apart from stable hyperthyroidism with approximately 90% sensitivity and roughly 83% specificity, and in testing the same model reached 80%/75%. Blood samples also contained most of the expanded thyroid clonotypes (frequency above 0.001), which suggests that blood repertoires may reflect thyroid immune responses.

The TCR beta CDR3 regions were amplified from the RNA transcripts. A first-round RT-PCR of the TCR CDR3 used the HTBI primer set with the Qiagen OneStep RT-PCR kit. The libraries were constructed in a second round of multiplex PCR and then size-selected and purified. The libraries were sequenced on an Illumina HiSeq2000 using paired-end 100 bp reads. Per the original workflow: SOAPnuke was used to process the raw data, throwing out any read that contained adapters or uncalled bases, had a mean Phred below 15, or lacked an exact constant-primer or identifier match. High-quality paired reads were merged using COPE v1.2.5, and each unique nucleotide sequence was defined as a clonotype. Clonotypes were aligned to IMGT TRBV, TRBD and TRBJ reference segments using MiTCR v1.1. Only V-J combinations with frequency above 0.0001, covering about 99% of repertoires, were analysed. A TCS score was defined as the ratio of F50 (clonal expansion) to E x V (chaos), with BLOSUM62-based TCRdist applied between CDR3 peptides within each V-J. Welch's t-statistics and random forest reduced fewer than 550 V-J features to 10 to 15, which were used in a naive Bayes classifier (R e1071). The public sequencing data were trimmed at Q25 with fastp and processed into clonotypes with MiXCR by TCRdb, which kept only in-frame beta chains. Each entry merges the rows of one CDR3 protein and shows their most common DNA and genes. TCRdb, not the authors, supplied the V and J calls. The sample table records roughly 350,000 distinct CDR3 sequences; 13% to 15% of these occur just once. 15% to 20% of the sample is taken by the ten largest.

Moderately to severely active disease, a Clinical Activity Score of at least 3, a NOSPECS grade of at least 4, and a duration under 3 months were present in ophthalmopathy patients. Any patient with an uncontrolled infection, another autoimmune disease, pregnancy or lactation was excluded. Clinical symptoms, serum thyroxine and TRAb, thyroid ultrasound, and orbital computed tomography formed the basis for the diagnoses. PBMCs were separated from under 11 ml of fresh peripheral blood using Ficoll-Paque density gradient centrifugation. Total RNA was extracted with Trizol reagent, and quality was checked on an Agilent 2100 Bioanalyzer. This clonotype has at least ten counts. Its antigen target is currently unknown. Qualities for individual bases were not recorded, and no much larger clone is one base off. The sample taken for sequencing was blood. The receptor's source is a woman in her thirties with Graves' ophthalmopathy.

This receptor has the CDR3 CASSFLGGLHNEQFF. The DNA is as follows: TGTGCCAGCAGCTTCCTTGGGGGGTTGCACAATGAGCAGTTCTTC. Rearrangement joined TRBV7-9 to TRBJ2-1; TRBD2 might be the D gene, on 6 matching bases. The CDR3 starts with the cysteine, ends with the phenylalanine, and has 15 residues. CDR3 DNA is the only sequence kept; it has 45 bases, read in frame from the first base. V loses 3 bases, J loses 5 bases, and the germline ends lie 14 bases apart. From the germline V gene (reference sequence), CDR1 is SEHNR and CDR2 is FQNEAQ.